One and the same sample provided the 24 T cell receptor beta chains below, sequenced in a study of blood T cell repertoires in COVID-19. Assay used: immunoSEQ multiplex PCR; TCRdb lists only in-frame clones, some missing. Here the sample spans around 100,000 clones, around 90% being singletons. The sample was peripheral blood. These receptors all stem from a woman aged 55-70 years with acute or convalescent COVID-19.

This chain uses TRBV28 with TRBJ1-1; TRBD1 aligns across 8 bases. This CDR3 has 15 amino acids. Germline V CDR1 and CDR2: MDHEN, SYDVKM. V shed 6 bases, J shed 3 bases, and the junction held 9 bases outside the gene matches. CDR3 DNA: TGTGCCAGCAGCCCGGACAGGGCTTTCGACACTGAAGCTTTCTTT. Its translation: CASSPDRAFDTEAFF.

This sequence joins TRBV5-5 and TRBJ2-2; D ambiguous. The CDR3 has 14 amino acids. Trimming took off 0 bases at V and 3 bases at J, with 6 bases between the two ends. The V gene's germline CDR1 is SGHKS and CDR2 YYEKEE (reference sequence). CDR3 in amino acids: CASSLAQYTGELFF. CDR3 nucleotides: TGTGCCAGCAGCTTGGCTCAGTACACCGGGGAGCTGTTTTTT.

This sequence joins TRBV18 and TRBJ2-3; TRBD2 matches at 7 bases. Trimming cost V 7 bases and J 6 bases; bases outside gene matches: 13. CDR1 and CDR2 from the germline V gene are KGHSH and LQKENI. The CDR3 has 15 amino acids. This CDR3 is CASCQSPAGVDTQYF. In DNA form, the CDR3 reads TGTGCCAGCTGCCAAAGTCCGGCGGGAGTCGATACGCAGTATTTT.

This sequence joins TRBV15 and TRBJ2-4; TRBD1 matches at 9 bases. The CDR3 extends over 14 amino acids. Trimming took 7 bases from V and 7 from J; bases not matched to a gene: 8. Germline CDR1 LNHNV, CDR2 YYDKDF (reference sequence). In nucleotides, the CDR3 is TGTGCCACCACTCCTGGGACAGGGTGGAACATTCAGTACTTC. The encoded protein is CATTPGTGWNIQYF.

This rearrangement joins TRBV4-1 to TRBJ1-1; tentative D call: TRBD1 (6 bases). The V gene lost 2 bases and the J gene lost 5 bases, with 18 bases spanning the gap. Germline V gene sequence: CDR1 MGHRA, CDR2 YSYEKL. The length of the CDR3 is 16 residues. CDR3 region: CASSQPTRGGRTEAFF. CDR3 DNA sequence: TGCGCCAGCAGCCAACCCACCCGGGGGGGGCGGACTGAAGCTTTCTTT.

The V call is TRBV6-6, the J call TRBJ2-7, with 9 bases that match TRBD2. CDR1 and CDR2 from the germline V gene are MNHNY and SVGAGI (reference sequence). CDR3 size: 14 residues. The trim removed 5 bases at V and 3 bases at J, leaving 5 bases unmatched. The CDR3 sequence is CASSHGLASYEQYV. CDR3 DNA: TGTGCCAGCAGTCACGGACTAGCGAGCTACGAGCAGTACGTC.

The chain is built from TRBV29-1 and TRBJ2-2, with D possibly matching TRBD1 (5 bases). Per the germline V gene, CDR1 is SQVTM and CDR2 is ANQGSEA. This CDR3 comprises 14 residues. V lost 3 bases and J lost 1, with 9 bases in between. This CDR3 is CSVEVDRNTGELFF. DNA for the CDR3: TGCAGCGTTGAGGTCGACAGGAACACCGGGGAGCTGTTTTTT.

V usage is TRBV28 and J usage is TRBJ1-2; 7 positions match TRBD1. Losses at the gene ends were 2 bases for V and 5 bases for J; bases not matched to a gene: 8. CDR1 and CDR2 (germline): MDHEN, SYDVKM. The CDR3 totals 15 residues. The chain's CDR3 is CASSLPKTGKYGYTF. CDR3 bases: TGTGCCAGCAGTTTACCCAAGACAGGGAAATATGGCTACACCTTC.

The genes are TRBV30 and TRBJ2-5; D is unclear. This CDR3 is built from 12 residues. V was trimmed by 2 bases and J by 5 bases, leaving 9 bases between them. Looked up from germline, CDR1 is GTSNPN and CDR2 is SVGIG (reference sequence). CDR3 residues: CAWSFTRETQYF. Here the CDR3 DNA reads TGTGCCTGGAGTTTTACCAGGGAGACCCAGTACTTC.

The chain joins TRBV11-2 to TRBJ2-1, with D unresolved. Trimming pared 0 bases from V and 7 bases from J, leaving 7 bases between. The CDR3 consists of 13 residues. From germline, CDR1 is SGHAT and CDR2 FQNNGV. CDR3 nucleotide sequence: TGTGCCAGCAGCTTAGATCTTGAGAATGAGCAGTTCTTC. Translated: CASSLDLENEQFF.

The V call is TRBV5-1, the J call TRBJ1-1, with D perhaps TRBD1 (5 bases). Germline V CDR1 and CDR2: SGHRS, YFSETQ. V lost 2 bases and J 4 bases, leaving 9 bases between the germline ends. The CDR3 runs 13 residues. CDR3 bases: TGCGCCAGCAGCTTACAGGAGCTCACTGAAGCTTTCTTT. Translated, it gives CASSLQELTEAFF.

The chain employs TRBV5-1 and TRBJ1-1; the D is unclear. Germline CDR1 is SGHRS and CDR2 is YFSETQ. Trimming shortened V by 6 bases and J by 4 bases, and 4 bases separated the two germline ends. CDR3 length: 10 residues. CDR3 loop: CASTLTEAFF. The CDR3 DNA reads as TGCGCCAGCACCCTCACTGAAGCTTTCTTT.

The chain combines TRBV5-4 with TRBJ1-2; 7 bases align to TRBD1. Germline V gives CDR1 SGHNT, CDR2 YYREEE (reference sequence). Trimming cost V 4 bases and J 3 bases; bases outside gene matches: 9. This CDR3 is built from 15 residues. DNA for the CDR3: TGTGCCAGCAGCACCCGACAGGGACTAGACTATGGCTACACCTTC. It specifies CASSTRQGLDYGYTF.

This clone showed up just once. The V gene is TRBV5-1, the J gene TRBJ1-2, with TRBD1 as a possible D gene (6 bases). Per the germline V gene, CDR1 is SGHRS and CDR2 is YFSETQ. The CDR3 loop spans 13 amino acids. The V end lost 4 bases, the J end lost 7 bases, and 14 bases lay between the germline ends. The CDR3 DNA reads as TGCGCCAGCAGCCTACCAGGGGCCGGTGGCTACACCTTC. The encoded protein is CASSLPGAGGYTF. Full variable domain (remainder filled in from reference TRBV5-1 and TRBJ1-2): KAGVTQTPRYLIKTRGQQVTLSCSPISGHRSVSWYQQTPGQGLQFLFEYFSETQRNKGNFPGRFSGRQFSNSRSEMNVSTLELGDSALYLCASSLPGAGGYTFGSGTRLTVV.

The rearrangement links TRBV11-2 to TRBJ1-1, with D perhaps matching TRBD1 (5 bases). V was clipped by 3 bases and J by 2 bases, with 10 bases between them. Looked up from germline, CDR1 is SGHAT and CDR2 is FQNNGV. The CDR3 extends over 14 amino acids. The DNA of the CDR3 is TGTGCCAGCAGCTTGACCCAGGGAAACACTGAAGCTTTCTTT. This codes for CASSLTQGNTEAFF.

Details on this clone: Germline and junction disagree at one end, which may indicate a read error. V and J are TRBV7-7 and TRBJ2-5; a possible D gene is TRBD2 (5 bases). This CDR3 is 16 amino acids long. In germline, CDR1 is SSHAT, CDR2 FNYEAQ (reference sequence). The CDR3 region is CASTFRPPLRRETQYF. Written as DNA, the CDR3 is TGTGCTAGCACCTTTAGACCCCCCCTACGGAGGGAGACCCAGTACTTC.

The J gene is TRBJ1-3, the V gene TRBV6-5; D is unresolved. The CDR3 is made up of 15 amino acids. Germline V lookup: CDR1 MNHEY, CDR2 SVGAGI. With 8 bases removed from V and 1 base from J, the gap between germline ends came to 15 bases. This CDR3 is CASRLGGMSGNTIYF. The CDR3 region has the DNA TGTGCCAGCCGCCTCGGAGGGATGTCTGGAAACACCATATATTTT.

In its sample, this clone was seen once. The V and J genes are TRBV5-6 and TRBJ1-2, with 7 bases that match TRBD1. The ends lost 0 bases at V and 8 bases at J; junction bases unmatched: 4. Looked up from germline, CDR1 is SGHDT and CDR2 is YYEEEE. The CDR3 runs to 13 residues. The CDR3 DNA reads as TGTGCCAGCAGCTTGGCCCGGGACAGCGGCTACACCTTC. It specifies CASSLARDSGYTF.

The rearrangement links TRBV19 to TRBJ1-2, with D perhaps matching TRBD1 (6 bases). The CDR3 extends over 12 amino acids. Germline CDR1 LNHDA, CDR2 SQIVND (reference sequence). With 4 bases removed from V and 7 bases from J, the gap between germline ends came to 10 bases. CDR3 DNA sequence: TGTGCCAGTAGTACCCTGGACAGTGGCTACACCTTC. This sequence encodes CASSTLDSGYTF.

The chain has TRBV5-1 and TRBJ2-1; D may be TRBD2 (5 bases). The CDR3 is 15 amino acids. The germline V gene encodes CDR1 SGHRS and CDR2 YFSETQ. Trimming took off 4 bases at V and 6 bases at J, with 17 bases between the two ends. CDR3 nucleotides: TGCGCCAGCAGCCCTGGGCGTCTAGCTGGCAATGAGCAGTTCTTC. Its translation is CASSPGRLAGNEQFF.

This sequence joins TRBV5-1 and TRBJ1-1; D might be TRBD1 (5 bases). The CDR3 spans 14 residues. Germline assignment: CDR1 SGHRS and CDR2 YFSETQ. The V gene lost 4 bases and the J gene lost 1 base, with 11 bases spanning the gap. CDR3 sequence reads: CASSRGGENTEAFF. The CDR3 nucleotides are TGCGCCAGCAGCAGGGGAGGAGAGAACACTGAAGCTTTCTTT.

The chain employs TRBV12-3 or TRBV12-4 and TRBJ1-5; D not resolved. The CDR3 is made up of 13 amino acids. With 6 bases removed from V and 11 bases from J, the gap between germline ends came to 17 bases. The CDR3 reads CASSRLGLRAQHF. The CDR3 DNA is TGTGCCAGCAGCCGCCTTGGTCTCCGGGCCCAGCATTTT.

This chain joins TRBV19 and TRBJ1-2; D is perhaps TRBD1 (5 bases). V was shortened by 7 bases and J by 1 base, with 16 bases between the two germline ends. Germline V gene sequence: CDR1 LNHDA, CDR2 SQIVND (reference sequence). The CDR3 runs 15 residues. The CDR3, as DNA: TGTGCCAGTACACATCCGGGACTTAGTAACTATGGCTACACCTTC. Amino acids: CASTHPGLSNYGYTF.

The gene calls are TRBV11-2 and TRBJ2-3; tentative D call: TRBD1 (5 bases). This CDR3 is 15 amino acids long. V was pared by 5 bases and J by 0 bases, with 12 bases between. The germline V gene has CDR1 SGHAT and CDR2 FQNNGV. Here the CDR3 DNA reads TGTGCCAGCAGCGTTGGACATCTTAGCACAGATACGCAGTATTTT. This gives the protein CASSVGHLSTDTQYF.